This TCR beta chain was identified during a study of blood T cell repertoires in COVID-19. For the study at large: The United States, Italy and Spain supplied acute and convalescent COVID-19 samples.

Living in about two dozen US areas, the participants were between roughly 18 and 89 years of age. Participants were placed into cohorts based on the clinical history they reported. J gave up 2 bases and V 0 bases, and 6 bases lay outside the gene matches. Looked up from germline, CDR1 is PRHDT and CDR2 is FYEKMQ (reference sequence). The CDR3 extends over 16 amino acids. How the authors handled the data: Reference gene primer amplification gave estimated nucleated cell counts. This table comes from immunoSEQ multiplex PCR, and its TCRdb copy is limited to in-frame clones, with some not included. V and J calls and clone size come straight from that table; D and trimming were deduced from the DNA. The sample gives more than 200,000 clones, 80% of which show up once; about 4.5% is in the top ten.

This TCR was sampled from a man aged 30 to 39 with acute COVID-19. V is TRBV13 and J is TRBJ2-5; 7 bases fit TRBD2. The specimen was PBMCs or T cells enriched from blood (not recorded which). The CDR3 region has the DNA TGTGCCAGCAGCTTAGGGAGCGGGGCCCCTCAAGAGACCCAGTACTTC. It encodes CASSLGSGAPQETQYF.